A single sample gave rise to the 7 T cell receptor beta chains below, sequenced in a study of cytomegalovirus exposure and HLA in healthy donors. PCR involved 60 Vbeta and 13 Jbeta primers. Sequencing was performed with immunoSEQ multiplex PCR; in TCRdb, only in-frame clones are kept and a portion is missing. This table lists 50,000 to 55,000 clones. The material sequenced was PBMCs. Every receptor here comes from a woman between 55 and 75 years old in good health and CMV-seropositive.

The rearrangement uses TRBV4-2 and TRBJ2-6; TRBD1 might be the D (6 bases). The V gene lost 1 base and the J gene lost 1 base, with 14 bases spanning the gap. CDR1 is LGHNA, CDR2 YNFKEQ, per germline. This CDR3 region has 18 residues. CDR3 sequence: CASSQAEGTGSGANVLTF. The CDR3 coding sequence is TGTGCCAGCAGCCAAGCTGAGGGAACAGGGTCTGGGGCCAACGTCCTGACTTTC.

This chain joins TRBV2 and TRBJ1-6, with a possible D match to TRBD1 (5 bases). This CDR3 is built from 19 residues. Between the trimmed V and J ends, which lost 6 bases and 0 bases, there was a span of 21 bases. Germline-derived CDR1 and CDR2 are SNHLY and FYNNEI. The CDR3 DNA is TGTGCCAGCAGGGGGGGTTTCGGGGAGGAAGGCTCCTATAATTCACCCCTCCACTTT. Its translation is CASRGGFGEEGSYNSPLHF.

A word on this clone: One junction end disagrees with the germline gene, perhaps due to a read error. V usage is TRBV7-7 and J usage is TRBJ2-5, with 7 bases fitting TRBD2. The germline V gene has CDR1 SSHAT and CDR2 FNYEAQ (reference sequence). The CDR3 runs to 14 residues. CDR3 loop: CASSSGAGVETQYF. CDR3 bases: TGTGCTAGCAGCTCCGGGGCGGGGGTAGAGACCCAGTACTTC.

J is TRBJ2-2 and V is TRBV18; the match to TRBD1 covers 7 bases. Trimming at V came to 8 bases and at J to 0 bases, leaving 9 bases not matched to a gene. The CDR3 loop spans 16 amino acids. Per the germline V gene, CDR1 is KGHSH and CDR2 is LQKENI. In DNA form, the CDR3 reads TGTGCCAGCGCAATTAACAGGGGAGCGAACACCGGGGAGCTGTTTTTT. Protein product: CASAINRGANTGELFF.

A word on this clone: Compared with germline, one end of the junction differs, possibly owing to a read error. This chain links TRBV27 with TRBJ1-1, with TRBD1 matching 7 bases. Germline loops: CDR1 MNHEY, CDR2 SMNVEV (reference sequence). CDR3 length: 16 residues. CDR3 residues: CASSLWSTGPNTEDFF. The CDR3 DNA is TGTGCCAGCAGTTTATGGTCGACAGGGCCGAACACTGAAGATTTCTTT.

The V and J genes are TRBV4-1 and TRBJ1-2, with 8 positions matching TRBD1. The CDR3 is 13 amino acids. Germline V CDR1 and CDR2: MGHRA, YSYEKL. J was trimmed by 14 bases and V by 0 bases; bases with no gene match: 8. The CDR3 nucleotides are TGCGCCAGCAGCCAAGATACTAGGACAGGGCAGACCTTC. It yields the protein CASSQDTRTGQTF.

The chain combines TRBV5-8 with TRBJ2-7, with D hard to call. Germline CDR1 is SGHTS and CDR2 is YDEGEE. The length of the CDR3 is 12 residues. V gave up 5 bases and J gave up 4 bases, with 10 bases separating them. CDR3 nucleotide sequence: TGTGCCAGCAGGCCACAGAGATACGAGCAGTACTTC. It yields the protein CASRPQRYEQYF.